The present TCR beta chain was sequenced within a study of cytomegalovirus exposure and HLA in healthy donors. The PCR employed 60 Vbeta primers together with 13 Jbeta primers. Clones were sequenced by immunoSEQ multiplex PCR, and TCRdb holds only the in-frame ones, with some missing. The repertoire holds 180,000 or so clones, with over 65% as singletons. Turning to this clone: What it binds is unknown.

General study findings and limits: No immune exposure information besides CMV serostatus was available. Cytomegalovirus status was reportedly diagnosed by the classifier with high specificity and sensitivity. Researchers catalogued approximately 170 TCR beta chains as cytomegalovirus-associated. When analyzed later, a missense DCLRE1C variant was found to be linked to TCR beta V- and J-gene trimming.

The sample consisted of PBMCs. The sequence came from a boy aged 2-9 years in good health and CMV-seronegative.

This chain's CDR3 is CASSLTTRDTEAFF. In DNA, the CDR3 is TGTGCCAGCAGCCTGACAACGAGGGACACTGAAGCTTTCTTT. The chain employs TRBV7-8 and TRBJ1-1; D ambiguous. Trimming pared 5 bases from V and 3 bases from J, leaving 13 bases between. CDR3 length equals 14 residues. From germline, CDR1 is SGHVS and CDR2 FQNEAQ.